The sequence of this T cell receptor beta chain was determined in a study of blood T cell repertoires in COVID-19. V lost 1 base and J 4 bases, leaving 5 bases between the germline ends. CDR3 length equals 12 residues. Germline lookup yields CDR1 MNHEY and CDR2 SVGEGT. Sequencing used immunoSEQ multiplex PCR; TCRdb keeps in-frame clones, though not all of them. The repertoire holds 200,000 or so clones, with 65% to 90% as singletons. The sample consisted of peripheral blood. This TCR derives from a human donor in a cohort sampled during active COVID-19. V and J are TRBV6-2 or TRBV6-3 and TRBJ2-7; D remains unclear. CDR3 coding DNA: TGTGCCAGCAGTTACTTCGGGTACGAGCAGTACTTC. Protein sequence: CASSYFGYEQYF.